Below are 9 T cell receptor beta chains sequenced from a single sample in a study of T cells in Graves' hyperthyroidism and ophthalmopathy. Amplified TCR beta CDR3 regions came from RNA transcripts. TCR CDR3 underwent first-round RT-PCR with the HTBI primer set. A single record per CDR3 protein comes from TCRdb applying MiXCR to the multiplex PCR reads. Altogether about 600,000 distinct CDR3 sequences are present, 12% to 15% being singletons, with the ten largest covering around 7%. Sequencing used blood. The source is a woman between 18 and 29 years old with Graves' ophthalmopathy.

This clonotype was found a few times. This chain links TRBV9 with TRBJ2-7; 8 bases map to TRBD1. After removal of 0 bases from V and 4 bases from J, the junction contained 12 bases not matched to a gene. This CDR3 spans 17 amino acids. The germline gives CDR1 SGDLS, CDR2 YYNGEE. As DNA, the CDR3 is TGTGCCAGCAGCGTAGGAGGAGGGGGAACAGGGGGGTACGAGCAGTACTTC. This sequence encodes CASSVGGGGTGGYEQYF.

This clonotype showed up many times. This sequence joins TRBV27 and TRBJ2-1; 12 nucleotides agree with TRBD2. Germline CDR1 MNHEY, CDR2 SMNVEV (reference sequence). The ends lost 6 bases at V and 3 bases at J; junction bases unmatched: 6. The CDR3 spans 16 residues. CDR3 bases: TGTGCCAGCAGACCGGGACTAGCGGGTGACTACAATGAGCAGTTCTTC. Protein product: CASRPGLAGDYNEQFF.

Remarks on this clonotype: It is unclear where the CDR3 begins or ends on the DNA, so no DNA is shown, and the CDR3 is as TCRdb lists it. The CDR3 sequence: CASSSSAAGAGNTIYF. The genes are TRBV28 and TRBJ1-3. The germline gives CDR1 MDHEN, CDR2 SYDVKM. The CDR3 has 16 residues if both end residues are counted.

The chain uses TRBV7-9 and TRBJ1-2, with D uncertain. Trimming pared 5 bases from V and 4 bases from J, leaving 11 bases between. CDR3 length: 13 residues. The germline CDR1 and CDR2 sequences are SEHNR and FQNEAQ (reference sequence). The CDR3 DNA reads as TGTGCCAGCAGCCCTACCGAAGCCTATGGCTACACCTTC. Translated: CASSPTEAYGYTF.

This clonotype was seen many times. This rearrangement joins TRBV14 to TRBJ2-7, with D tentatively TRBD1 or TRBD2 (5 bases each). V lost 4 bases and J 3 bases, leaving 16 bases between the germline ends. In germline, CDR1 is SGHDN, CDR2 FVKESK. The CDR3 consists of 15 residues. The CDR3 sequence: CASSPPGRTIYEQYF. The CDR3 DNA is TGTGCCAGCAGCCCGCCGGGACGGACCATCTACGAGCAGTACTTC.

The sample holds many counts of this clonotype. The genes are TRBV27 and TRBJ2-7, with 7 bases aligning to TRBD1. V lost 3 bases and J lost 6; bases outside the gene matches: 8. Looked up from germline, CDR1 is MNHEY and CDR2 is SMNVEV (reference sequence). This CDR3 spans 14 amino acids. CDR3 DNA: TGTGCCAGCAGTTTTGGTTCGACAGGGACCGAGCAGTACTTC. Residues: CASSFGSTGTEQYF.

To note about this clonotype: A much bigger clone sits one base away, suggesting this may be a read error. The CDR3 does not end in the conserved phenylalanine or tryptophan, so this is likely a read error. This chain joins TRBV6-5 and TRBJ2-2, with 10 bases matching TRBD1. The germline V gene has CDR1 MNHEY and CDR2 SVGAGI. The length of the CDR3 is 16 residues. Trimming took 4 bases from V and 5 from J; bases not matched to a gene: 7. CDR3 sequence (DNA): TGTGCCAGCAGTTGGGGACAGGGGCTGGGAACCGGGGAGCTGTTTTAT. This codes for CASSWGQGLGTGELFY.

This clonotype was detected ten times or more. The V and J genes are TRBV27 and TRBJ1-6; 8 bases are shared with TRBD1. This CDR3 comprises 16 residues. The germline CDR1 and CDR2 sequences are MNHEY and SMNVEV (reference sequence). V gave up 0 bases and J gave up 7 bases; unmatched junction bases: 5. DNA for the CDR3: TGTGCCAGCAGTTTATCGAGGGGACAGGTGAATTCACCCCTCCACTTT. The encoded protein is CASSLSRGQVNSPLHF.

The genes are TRBV19 and TRBJ2-1, with D possibly TRBD1 on 5 matching bases. Germline CDR1 reads LNHDA; CDR2 reads SQIVND (reference sequence). Trimming shortened V by 7 bases and J by 1 base, and 20 bases separated the two germline ends. CDR3 size: 17 residues. CDR3 nucleotide sequence: TGTGCCAGTACCTTAAAAAGGGGCTTTGCTTCCTACAATGAGCAGTTCTTC. Its translation: CASTLKRGFASYNEQFF.